Below are 14 T cell receptor beta chains sequenced from a single sample in a study of OX40 agonist ivuxolimab in advanced cancers. Only in-frame clones appear in the TCRdb table, and some are missing; sequencing was by immunoSEQ multiplex PCR. The sample shows 60,000 to 85,000 clones, roughly 90% of them seen only once. The sample consisted of CD4+ or CD8+ T cells sorted from blood, taken in a trial of the OX40 agonist ivuxolimab. The origin of the receptors is an adult with an advanced solid tumor such as melanoma, head and neck, liver or kidney cancer.

The chain links TRBV9 to TRBJ2-1, with TRBD2 matching over 11 bases. Trimming removed 3 bases from V and 4 bases from J; junction bases left unmatched: 3. Germline V gene data show CDR1 as SGDLS and CDR2 as YYNGEE. This CDR3 is built from 15 residues. Written as DNA, the CDR3 is TGTGCCAGCAGCGCGACTAGCGGGGATTACAATGAGCAGTTCTTC. Residues: CASSATSGDYNEQFF.

This rearrangement joins TRBV1 to TRBJ1-2. TRBV1 is listed as a pseudogene. The CDR3 is made up of 16 amino acids. CDR3: CTSSTGCVRKTYGYTF. The DNA of the CDR3 is TGCACCAGCAGCACGGGTTGTGTGCGAAAGACCTATGGCTACACCTTC.

This rearrangement joins TRBV10-2 to TRBJ2-7; unclear D gene. Deletions cut 8 bases from V and 4 bases from J, with 12 bases between. The CDR3 length is 12 residues. In germline, CDR1 is WSHSY, CDR2 SAAADI. CDR3 in amino acids: CASSSVEYEQYF. The CDR3 nucleotides are TGCGCCAGCTCCTCGGTTGAGTACGAGCAGTACTTC.

The chain links TRBV6-6 to TRBJ2-7; D possibly corresponds to TRBD1 (7 bases). The CDR3 has 13 residues. Germline CDR1 is MNHNY and CDR2 is SVGAGI (reference sequence). V dropped 3 bases and J dropped 7 bases, with 13 bases sitting between them. The CDR3: CASSYDRDWEQYF. The CDR3 DNA reads TGTGCCAGCAGTTATGACAGGGACTGGGAGCAGTACTTC.

The J gene is TRBJ2-1, the V gene TRBV5-1; a possible D gene is TRBD2 (5 bases). Trimming cost V 0 bases and J 4 bases, with 5 bases left between them. The CDR3 loop spans 13 amino acids. From germline, CDR1 is SGHRS and CDR2 YFSETQ. The CDR3 DNA reads as TGCGCCAGCAGCTTGGGAGGGTACAATGAGCAGTTCTTC. This gives the protein CASSLGGYNEQFF.

The chain combines TRBV5-6 with TRBJ1-3; D is ambiguous. Germline assignment: CDR1 SGHDT and CDR2 YYEEEE. CDR3 length: 15 amino acids. Between the trimmed V and J ends, which lost 1 base and 2 bases, there was a span of 10 bases. The CDR3 loop is CASSLLAGPGNTIYF. The CDR3 coding sequence is TGTGCCAGCAGCTTGTTAGCAGGCCCTGGAAACACCATATATTTT.

J is TRBJ2-6 and V is TRBV6-4; no firm D call. Germline V CDR1 and CDR2: MRHNA, SNTAGT. V gave up 3 bases and J gave up 0 bases, with 9 bases separating them. The CDR3 covers 16 residues. This chain's CDR3 is CASSETMGSGANVLTF. CDR3 DNA: TGTGCCAGCAGTGAGACCATGGGCTCTGGGGCCAACGTCCTGACTTTC.

The V call is TRBV7-6, the J call TRBJ1-1; TRBD1 might be the D (5 bases). Germline CDR1 and CDR2: SGHVS and FNYEAQ. This CDR3 has 14 residues. The ends were cut back, 5 bases at V and 2 bases at J, with 12 bases in the middle. The DNA of the CDR3 is TGTGCCAGCAGCGAGCGGGGGGTAAACACTGAAGCTTTCTTT. Its protein product is CASSERGVNTEAFF.

The rearrangement links TRBV5-1 to TRBJ1-2, with D hard to call. Trimming removed 1 base from V and 5 bases from J, with 9 bases in between. Germline assignment: CDR1 SGHRS and CDR2 YFSETQ. The length of the CDR3 is 13 residues. In nucleotides, the CDR3 is TGCGCCAGCAGCTTGTCGGCAGGTTATGGCTACACCTTC. Its translation is CASSLSAGYGYTF.

The genes are TRBV5-1 and TRBJ1-2; D possibly corresponds to TRBD1 (5 bases). V was cut by 0 bases and J by 8 bases, with 23 bases left in between. The CDR3 runs 17 residues. CDR1 is SGHRS, CDR2 YFSETQ, per germline. DNA for the CDR3: TGCGCCAGCAGCTTGGTCTTAGAGACAGCCCCACTATTAGGCTACACCTTC. Protein sequence: CASSLVLETAPLLGYTF.

The rearrangement links TRBV6-1 to TRBJ2-2; D possibly corresponds to TRBD1 (5 bases). Trimming pared 1 base from V and 0 bases from J, leaving 6 bases between. CDR1 and CDR2 (germline): MNHNS, SASEGT. The CDR3 is made up of 15 amino acids. The CDR3 here is CASSEGRANTGELFF. CDR3 DNA sequence: TGTGCCAGCAGTGAAGGCAGGGCGAACACCGGGGAGCTGTTTTTT.

The rearrangement links TRBV5-4 to TRBJ2-3; D is unclear. The CDR3 is 15 amino acids. Trimming shortened V by 4 bases and J by 0 bases, and 12 bases separated the two germline ends. The germline CDR1 and CDR2 sequences are SGHNT and YYREEE (reference sequence). CDR3 bases: TGTGCCAGCAGCGCTGGGGTCGTTAGCACAGATACGCAGTATTTT. It is translated as CASSAGVVSTDTQYF.

The chain links TRBV15 to TRBJ2-7, with 10 bases identical to TRBD2. Germline CDR1 is LNHNV and CDR2 is YYDKDF (reference sequence). The CDR3 covers 17 residues. The V and J ends lost 6 bases and 2 bases, in that order; junction bases with no gene match: 13. The CDR3 DNA reads TGTGCCACCAGGGACACGGTCCTAGCGGGGGATCCCTACGAGCAGTACTTC. This translates into CATRDTVLAGDPYEQYF.

This chain joins TRBV20-1 and TRBJ2-7, with D uncertain. The germline V gene has CDR1 DFQATT and CDR2 SNEGSKA (reference sequence). Trimming took 2 bases from V and 6 from J, leaving 8 bases between them. The CDR3 length is 11 residues. This chain's CDR3 is CSARSFPEQYF. CDR3 in DNA: TGCAGTGCTAGAAGCTTTCCCGAGCAGTACTTC.